This TCR beta chain was sequenced for a study of cytomegalovirus exposure and HLA in healthy donors. PCR amplification relied on 60 Vbeta primers (plus 13 Jbeta primers). Profiling relied on immunoSEQ multiplex PCR, and the TCRdb table lists in-frame clones only, not all of them. The table counts tens of thousands of clones; over 3% lies in the top ten. Findings and caveats of the study: Reports state that TCR beta sequences accurately predicted most subjects' HLA-A and HLA-B alleles. HLA alleles were associated with 17,000 or so TCR beta sequences in a later analysis at 0.05 false discovery rate. Among CMV-associated TCR beta chains, most appeared HLA-restricted in a later analysis.

Remarks on this clone: Its antigen is as yet unknown.

Trimming took off 4 bases at V and 0 bases at J, with 10 bases between the two ends. Germline V gene data show CDR1 as SGHDT and CDR2 as YYEEEE. The CDR3 has 14 amino acids. Though probably carrying unrecorded immune exposures, donors were nominally healthy at sampling. V is TRBV5-6 and J is TRBJ1-1; D is perhaps TRBD1 (6 bases). Sequenced: PBMCs. This TCR was recovered from a female donor in good health and CMV-seropositive. The CDR3 sequence is CASSLGHVNTEAFF. Here the CDR3 DNA reads TGTGCCAGCAGCCTGGGACATGTGAACACTGAAGCTTTCTTT.